Listed here are 14 T cell receptor beta chains from one sample, sequenced in a study of molecular identifiers for immune sequencing clone quantification. TCRdb ran MiXCR on the PCR reads and lists one entry per CDR3 protein. The table lists roughly 630,000 distinct CDR3 sequences, 25% of them singletons. The sample was naive CD8+ T cells from blood, with Jurkat cell RNA spiked in. The subset: FACS-sorted CD8+CD4-CCR7+CD45RA+ naive T cells. These receptors all come from a human donor in good health. Some libraries in this study had Jurkat cell RNA spiked in.

The table lists this clonotype with many counts. The V gene is TRBV7-2, the J gene TRBJ2-7; D is ambiguous. This CDR3 comprises 13 residues. Germline CDR1 and CDR2: SGHTA and FQGNSA. Trimming pared 2 bases from V and 6 bases from J, leaving 11 bases between. CDR3 sequence: CASSLWTAPEQYF. In nucleotides, the CDR3 is TGTGCCAGCAGCTTATGGACGGCCCCCGAGCAGTACTTC.

Details on this clonotype: At one boundary the junction diverges from the germline segment, which might be a read error. The rearrangement links TRBV18 to TRBJ2-2, with D possibly being TRBD1 (5 bases). The CDR3 loop spans 17 amino acids. The germline V gene has CDR1 KGHSH and CDR2 LQKENI. The CDR3 nucleotides are TGTGCCAGCCCACCCAAGAGCCCAGGACACACAACCGGGGAGCTGTTTTTT. Amino acids: CASPPKSPGHTTGELFF.

The CDR3 loop is CSPRVPARQETQYF. The DNA for the CDR3 is TGCAGTCCCCGAGTCCCAGCTAGGCAAGAGACCCAGTACTTC. The V and J genes are TRBV20-1 and TRBJ2-5; D not resolved. The CDR3 contains 14 residues. The V and J ends lost 8 bases and 2 bases respectively, with 18 bases between them. Germline V gene sequence: CDR1 DFQATT, CDR2 SNEGSKA (reference sequence).

This clonotype was observed at least ten times. Given a much more abundant clone one base away, this may be a read error. The V and J genes are TRBV4-1 and TRBJ2-7; 7 bases agree with TRBD2. The CDR3 runs 12 residues. In germline, CDR1 is MGHRA, CDR2 YSYEKL. CDR3 residues: CASSPGGFEQYF. The DNA for the CDR3 is TGTGCCAGCAGCCCCGGGGGGTTCGAGCAGTACTTC.

This clonotype was counted many times. V and J are TRBV9 and TRBJ1-6; a possible D gene is TRBD1 (6 bases). Germline V CDR1 and CDR2: SGDLS, YYNGEE. Trimming removed 3 bases from V and 2 bases from J, with 12 bases in between. This CDR3 has 16 amino acids. The CDR3 loop is CASSALGGTYNSPLHF. CDR3 DNA: TGTGCCAGCAGCGCCTTAGGGGGTACCTATAATTCACCCCTCCACTTT.

This clonotype was found many times. The chain recombines TRBV28 with TRBJ1-3, with a possible D match to TRBD1 (5 bases). The CDR3 contains 18 residues. Germline V gene data show CDR1 as MDHEN and CDR2 as SYDVKM. V lost 4 bases to trimming and J lost 0 bases, with 19 bases between them. This CDR3 reads CASSSHETVHNSGNTIYF. In DNA form, the CDR3 reads TGTGCCAGCAGTTCTCATGAGACAGTGCACAACTCTGGAAACACCATATATTTT.

Of note for this clonotype: It may be a read error: a sequence one base away is much more abundant. The chain joins TRBV4-1 to TRBJ1-4; D perhaps matches TRBD1 (6 bases). Germline V gene lookup returns CDR1 MGHRA and CDR2 YSYEKL. This CDR3 is 15 amino acids long. Here the CDR3 DNA reads TGCGCCAGCGGCCAAGATGAGGGAGGGGGAGAAAAACTGTTTTTT. Translation gives CASGQDEGGGEKLFF.

V is TRBV28 and J is TRBJ2-3; 10 nucleotides line up with TRBD1. Per the germline V gene, CDR1 is MDHEN and CDR2 is SYDVKM. The CDR3 sequence is 15 residues long. With V trimmed by 2 bases and J by 4 bases, 3 bases remained unmatched. CDR3 in amino acids: CASSLIGQGADTQYF. CDR3 in DNA: TGTGCCAGCAGTTTAATCGGACAGGGGGCAGATACGCAGTATTTT.

This chain links TRBV19 with TRBJ2-3; no firm D call. V lost 3 bases to trimming and J lost 2 bases, with 9 bases between them. There are 14 residues in the CDR3. CDR1 LNHDA and CDR2 SQIVND come from the germline V gene (reference sequence). The CDR3 sequence is CASSIGRNTDTQYF. The CDR3 region has the DNA TGTGCCAGTAGTATCGGCAGAAACACAGATACGCAGTATTTT.

In regard to this clonotype: Possible read error: a much larger clone is one base away. J is TRBJ1-5 and V is TRBV10-3; D remains ambiguous. From germline, CDR1 is ENHRY and CDR2 SYGVKD. V was cut by 8 bases and J by 8 bases, with 1 base left in between. This CDR3 comprises 8 residues. CDR3 coding DNA: TGTGCCATCGAGCCCCAGCATTTT. As protein: CAIEPQHF.

With respect to this clonotype: One end of the junction varies from germline; a read error may be responsible. The chain couples TRBV4-1 to TRBJ1-1, with D uncertain. CDR1 is MGHRA, CDR2 YSYEKL, per germline. The CDR3 sequence is 16 residues long. For the CDR3, the DNA is TGCGCCAGCCGCCCCCCGCCGCCCGGCCTGCCCACTGCAGCTTTCTTT. The encoded protein is CASRPPPPGLPTAAFF.

This clonotype was counted between two and nine times. The chain couples TRBV28 to TRBJ2-1, with 13 bases fitting TRBD2. CDR1 is MDHEN and CDR2 is SYDVKM in the germline V gene. The CDR3 extends over 15 amino acids. The V segment lost 4 bases and the J segment 8 bases; nucleotides outside the gene matches: 5. CDR3 DNA sequence: TGTGCCAGCAGTTCCGGGACTAGCGGGACCTATGAGCAGTTCTTC. Translated: CASSSGTSGTYEQFF.

This clonotype came up once. This sequence may be a read error, since a much larger clone differs from it by one base. The chain couples TRBV6-5 to TRBJ2-7; either TRBD1 or TRBD2 may fit D (6 bases each). The CDR3 has 15 residues. Looked up from germline, CDR1 is MNHEY and CDR2 is SVGAGI. DNA of the CDR3: TGTGCCAGCAGTTACGTCGGGGGCGCGGGTTACGAGCGGTACTTC. Its translation is CASSYVGGAGYERYF.

This sequence joins TRBV7-2 and TRBJ1-6, with D perhaps matching TRBD1 (5 bases). V was cut by 5 bases and J by 3 bases, with 14 bases left in between. Germline V lookup: CDR1 SGHTA, CDR2 FQGNSA. The CDR3 spans 16 residues. CDR3 sequence (DNA): TGTGCCAGCAGCCCGGGGCCGTGGGACTATAATTCACCCCTCCACTTT. Translated, it gives CASSPGPWDYNSPLHF.